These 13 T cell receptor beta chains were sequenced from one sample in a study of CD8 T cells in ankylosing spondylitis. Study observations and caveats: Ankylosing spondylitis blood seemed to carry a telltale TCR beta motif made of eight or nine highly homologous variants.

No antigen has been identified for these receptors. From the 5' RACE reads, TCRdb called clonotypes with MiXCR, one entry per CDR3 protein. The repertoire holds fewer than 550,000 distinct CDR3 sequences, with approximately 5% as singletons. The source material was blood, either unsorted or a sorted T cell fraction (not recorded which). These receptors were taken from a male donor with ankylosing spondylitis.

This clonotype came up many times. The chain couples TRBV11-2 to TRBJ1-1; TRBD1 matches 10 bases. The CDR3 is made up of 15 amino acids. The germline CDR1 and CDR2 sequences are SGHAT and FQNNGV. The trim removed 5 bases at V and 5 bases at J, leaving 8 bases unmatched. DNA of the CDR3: TGTGCCAGCAGCCCTCTAGGACAGGGGGGGACTGAAGCTTTCTTT. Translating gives CASSPLGQGGTEAFF.

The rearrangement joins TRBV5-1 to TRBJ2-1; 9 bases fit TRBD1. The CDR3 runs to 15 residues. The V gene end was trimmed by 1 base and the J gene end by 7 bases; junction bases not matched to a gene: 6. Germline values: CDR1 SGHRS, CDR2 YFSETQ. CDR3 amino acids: CASSLPTGGWNEQFF. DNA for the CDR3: TGCGCCAGCAGCTTGCCCACAGGGGGCTGGAATGAGCAGTTCTTC.

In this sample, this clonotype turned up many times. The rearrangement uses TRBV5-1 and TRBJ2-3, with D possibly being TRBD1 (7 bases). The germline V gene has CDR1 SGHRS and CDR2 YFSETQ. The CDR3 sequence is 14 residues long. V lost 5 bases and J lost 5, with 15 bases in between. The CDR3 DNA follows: TGCGCCAGCAGTCGCGGCCAGGGGGGAGATACGCAGTATTTT. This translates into CASSRGQGGDTQYF. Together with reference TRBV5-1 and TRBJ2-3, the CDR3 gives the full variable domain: KAGVTQTPRYLIKTRGQQVTLSCSPISGHRSVSWYQQTPGQGLQFLFEYFSETQRNKGNFPGRFSGRQFSNSRSEMNVSTLELGDSALYLCASSRGQGGDTQYFGPGTRLTVL.

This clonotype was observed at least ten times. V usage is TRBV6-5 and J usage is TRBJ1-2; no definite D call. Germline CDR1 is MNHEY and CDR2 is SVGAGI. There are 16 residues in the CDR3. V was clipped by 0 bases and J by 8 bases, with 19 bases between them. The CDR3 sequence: CASSYSDGRPGGGYTF. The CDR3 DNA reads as TGTGCCAGCAGTTACTCGGACGGGAGACCGGGAGGAGGCTACACCTTC.

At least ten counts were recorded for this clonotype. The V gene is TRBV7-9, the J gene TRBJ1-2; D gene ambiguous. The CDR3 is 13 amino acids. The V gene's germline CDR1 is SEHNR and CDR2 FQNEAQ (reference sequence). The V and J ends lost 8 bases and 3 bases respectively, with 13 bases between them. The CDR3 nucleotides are TGTGCCAGCGGACCGGGGAACGACTATGGCTACACCTTC. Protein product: CASGPGNDYGYTF.

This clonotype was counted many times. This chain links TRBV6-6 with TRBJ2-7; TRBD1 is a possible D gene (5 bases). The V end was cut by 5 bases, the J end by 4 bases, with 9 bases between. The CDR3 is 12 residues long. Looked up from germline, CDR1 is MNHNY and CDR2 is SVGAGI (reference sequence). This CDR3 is CASSLRQYEQYF. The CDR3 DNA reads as TGTGCCAGCAGTCTCCGACAGTACGAGCAGTACTTC.

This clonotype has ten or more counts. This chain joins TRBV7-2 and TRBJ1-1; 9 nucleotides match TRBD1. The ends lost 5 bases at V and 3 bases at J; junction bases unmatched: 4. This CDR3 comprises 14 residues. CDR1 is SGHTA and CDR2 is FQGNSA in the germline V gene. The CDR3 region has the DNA TGTGCCAGCAGCCAGAGACAGGGGGACACTGAAGCTTTCTTT. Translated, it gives CASSQRQGDTEAFF.

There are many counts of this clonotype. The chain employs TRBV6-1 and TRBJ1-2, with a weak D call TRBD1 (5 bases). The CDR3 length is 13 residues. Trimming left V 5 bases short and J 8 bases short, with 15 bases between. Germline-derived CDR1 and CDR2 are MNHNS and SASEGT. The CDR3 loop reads CASSTRQGYGYTF. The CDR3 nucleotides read TGTGCCAGCAGTACCCGGCAGGGCTACGGCTACACCTTC.

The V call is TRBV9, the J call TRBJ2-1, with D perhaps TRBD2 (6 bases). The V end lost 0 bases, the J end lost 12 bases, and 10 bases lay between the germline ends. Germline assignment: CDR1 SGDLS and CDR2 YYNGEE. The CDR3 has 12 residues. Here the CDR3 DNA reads TGTGCCAGCAGCGTAGCCGGGACTGGGCAGTTCTTC. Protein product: CASSVAGTGQFF.

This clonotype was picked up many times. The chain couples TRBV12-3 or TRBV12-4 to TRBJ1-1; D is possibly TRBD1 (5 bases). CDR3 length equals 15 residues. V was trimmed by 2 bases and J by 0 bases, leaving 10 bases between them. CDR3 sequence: CASSLLGGLNTEAFF. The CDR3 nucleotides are TGTGCCAGCAGTTTATTGGGGGGGTTGAACACTGAAGCTTTCTTT.

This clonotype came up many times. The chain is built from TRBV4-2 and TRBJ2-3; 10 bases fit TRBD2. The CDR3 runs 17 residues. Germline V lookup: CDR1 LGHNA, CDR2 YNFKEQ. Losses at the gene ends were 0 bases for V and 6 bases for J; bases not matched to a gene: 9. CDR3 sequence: CASSQDGPSGSGDTQYF. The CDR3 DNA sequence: TGTGCCAGCAGCCAAGATGGCCCTAGCGGGAGCGGTGATACGCAGTATTTT.

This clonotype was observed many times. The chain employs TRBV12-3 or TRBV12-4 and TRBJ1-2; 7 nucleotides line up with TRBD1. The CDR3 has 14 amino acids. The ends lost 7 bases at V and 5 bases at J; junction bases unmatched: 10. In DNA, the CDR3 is TGTGCCAGCACCGTCGACAGGGCGGGATATGGCTACACCTTC. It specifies CASTVDRAGYGYTF.

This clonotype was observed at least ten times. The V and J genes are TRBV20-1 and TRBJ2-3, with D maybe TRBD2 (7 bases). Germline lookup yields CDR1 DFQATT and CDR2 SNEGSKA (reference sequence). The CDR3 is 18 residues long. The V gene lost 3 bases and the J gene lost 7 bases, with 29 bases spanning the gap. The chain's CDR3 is CSASTAGATRIEVYTQYF. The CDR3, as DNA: TGCAGTGCTAGTACGGCGGGGGCTACTCGAATCGAGGTGTATACGCAGTATTTT.